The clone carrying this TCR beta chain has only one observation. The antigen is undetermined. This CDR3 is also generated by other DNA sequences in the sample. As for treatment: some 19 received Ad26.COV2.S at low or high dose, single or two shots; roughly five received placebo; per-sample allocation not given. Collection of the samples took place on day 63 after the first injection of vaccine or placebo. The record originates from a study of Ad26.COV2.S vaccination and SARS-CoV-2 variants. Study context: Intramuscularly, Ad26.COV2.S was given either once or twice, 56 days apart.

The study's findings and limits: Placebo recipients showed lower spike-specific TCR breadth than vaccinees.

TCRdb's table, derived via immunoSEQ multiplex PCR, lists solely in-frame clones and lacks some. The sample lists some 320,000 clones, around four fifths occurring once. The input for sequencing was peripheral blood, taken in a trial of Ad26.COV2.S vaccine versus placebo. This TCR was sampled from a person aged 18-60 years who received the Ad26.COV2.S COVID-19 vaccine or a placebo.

The CDR3 spells CASSPDMNTEAFF. The CDR3 DNA reads TGTGCCAGCTCACCGGATATGAACACTGAAGCTTTCTTT. The V and J genes are TRBV18 and TRBJ1-1, with D uncertain. CDR1 is KGHSH and CDR2 is LQKENI in the germline V gene. This CDR3 has 13 residues. Trimming shortened V by 3 bases and J by 0 bases, and 5 bases separated the two germline ends.